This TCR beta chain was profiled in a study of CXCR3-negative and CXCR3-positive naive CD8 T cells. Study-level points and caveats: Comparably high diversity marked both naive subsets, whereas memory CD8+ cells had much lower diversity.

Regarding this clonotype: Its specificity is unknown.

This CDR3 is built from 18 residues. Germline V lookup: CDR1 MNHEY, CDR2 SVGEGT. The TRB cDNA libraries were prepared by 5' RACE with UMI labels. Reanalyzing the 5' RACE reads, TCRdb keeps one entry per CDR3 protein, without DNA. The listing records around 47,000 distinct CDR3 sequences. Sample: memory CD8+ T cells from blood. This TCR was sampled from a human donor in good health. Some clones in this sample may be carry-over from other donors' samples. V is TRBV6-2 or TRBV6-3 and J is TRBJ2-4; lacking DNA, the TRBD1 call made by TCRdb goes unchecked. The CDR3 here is CASSYSKGTGDAKNIQYF.